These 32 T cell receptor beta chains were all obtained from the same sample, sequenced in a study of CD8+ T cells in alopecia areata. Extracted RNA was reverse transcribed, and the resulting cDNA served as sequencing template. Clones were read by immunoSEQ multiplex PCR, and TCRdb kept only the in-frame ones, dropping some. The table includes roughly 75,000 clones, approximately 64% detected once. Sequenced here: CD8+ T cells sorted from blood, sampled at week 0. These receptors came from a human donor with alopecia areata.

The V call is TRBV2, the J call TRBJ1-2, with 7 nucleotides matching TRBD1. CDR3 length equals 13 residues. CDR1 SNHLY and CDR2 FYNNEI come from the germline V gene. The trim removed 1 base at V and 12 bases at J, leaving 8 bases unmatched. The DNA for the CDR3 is TGTGCCAGCAGTGAAGGACAGGGAACAGGCGACACCTTC. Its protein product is CASSEGQGTGDTF.

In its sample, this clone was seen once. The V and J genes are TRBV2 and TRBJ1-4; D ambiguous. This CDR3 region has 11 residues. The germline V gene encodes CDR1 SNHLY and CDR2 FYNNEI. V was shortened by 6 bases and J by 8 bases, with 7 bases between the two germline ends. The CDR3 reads CASRLPEKLFF. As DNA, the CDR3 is TGTGCCAGCAGACTGCCCGAAAAACTGTTTTTT.

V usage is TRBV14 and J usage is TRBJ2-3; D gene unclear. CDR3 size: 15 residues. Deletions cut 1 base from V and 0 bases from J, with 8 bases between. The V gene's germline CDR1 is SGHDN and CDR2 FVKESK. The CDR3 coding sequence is TGTGCCAGCAGCCAAGGAGAGTTTAGCACAGATACGCAGTATTTT. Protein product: CASSQGEFSTDTQYF.

DNA for the CDR3: TGCAGCGTTGAACGGACTAGCGGGACCACAGATACGCAGTATTTT. Encoded protein: CSVERTSGTTDTQYF. The V gene is TRBV29-1, the J gene TRBJ2-3; 12 nucleotides agree with TRBD2. Looked up from germline, CDR1 is SQVTM and CDR2 is ANQGSEA. Germline trimming cut 2 bases from V and 2 bases from J; bases unmatched to any gene: 2. This CDR3 has 15 residues.

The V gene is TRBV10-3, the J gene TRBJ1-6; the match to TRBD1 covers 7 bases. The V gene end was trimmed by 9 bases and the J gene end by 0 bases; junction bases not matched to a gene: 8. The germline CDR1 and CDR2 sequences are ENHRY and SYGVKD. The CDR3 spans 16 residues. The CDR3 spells CAIRDSSSSYNSPLHF. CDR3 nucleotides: TGTGCCATACGGGACAGCTCGAGCTCCTATAATTCACCCCTCCACTTT.

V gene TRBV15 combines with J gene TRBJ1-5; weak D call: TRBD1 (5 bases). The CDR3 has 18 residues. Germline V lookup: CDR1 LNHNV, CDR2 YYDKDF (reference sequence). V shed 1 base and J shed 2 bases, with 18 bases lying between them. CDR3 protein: CATSRAGPWPYRNQPQHF. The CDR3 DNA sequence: TGTGCCACCAGCAGAGCAGGGCCGTGGCCTTACCGCAATCAGCCCCAGCATTTT.

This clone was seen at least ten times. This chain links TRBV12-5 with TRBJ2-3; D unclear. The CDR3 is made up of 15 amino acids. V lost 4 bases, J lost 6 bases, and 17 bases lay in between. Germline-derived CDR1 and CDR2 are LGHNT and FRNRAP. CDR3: CASGYDGRAADTQYF. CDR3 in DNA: TGTGCTAGTGGTTACGATGGACGCGCGGCGGATACGCAGTATTTT.

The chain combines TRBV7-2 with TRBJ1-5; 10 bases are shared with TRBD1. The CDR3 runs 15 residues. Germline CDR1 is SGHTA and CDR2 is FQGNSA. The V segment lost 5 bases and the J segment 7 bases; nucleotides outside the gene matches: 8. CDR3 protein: CASSPGGQGVQPQHF. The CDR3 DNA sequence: TGTGCCAGCAGCCCCGGCGGACAGGGGGTCCAGCCCCAGCATTTT.

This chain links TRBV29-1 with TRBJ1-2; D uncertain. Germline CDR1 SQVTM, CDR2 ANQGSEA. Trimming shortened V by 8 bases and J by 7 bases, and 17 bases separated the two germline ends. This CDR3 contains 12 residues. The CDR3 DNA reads TGCAGCATCCCCCGAGGAGGTAGTGGCTACACCTTC. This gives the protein CSIPRGGSGYTF.

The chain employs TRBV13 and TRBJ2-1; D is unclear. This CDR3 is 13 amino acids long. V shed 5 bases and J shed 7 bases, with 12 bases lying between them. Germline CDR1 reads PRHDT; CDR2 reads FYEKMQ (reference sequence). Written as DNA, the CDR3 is TGTGCCAGCAGCCCCCACCCCGGAAATGAGCAGTTCTTC. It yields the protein CASSPHPGNEQFF.

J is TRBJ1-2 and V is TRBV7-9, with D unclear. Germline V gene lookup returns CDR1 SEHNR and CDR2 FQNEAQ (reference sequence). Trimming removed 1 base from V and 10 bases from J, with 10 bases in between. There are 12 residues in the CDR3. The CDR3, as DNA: TGTGCCAGCAGCTTAGGAGGAGCAGACTACACCTTC. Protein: CASSLGGADYTF.

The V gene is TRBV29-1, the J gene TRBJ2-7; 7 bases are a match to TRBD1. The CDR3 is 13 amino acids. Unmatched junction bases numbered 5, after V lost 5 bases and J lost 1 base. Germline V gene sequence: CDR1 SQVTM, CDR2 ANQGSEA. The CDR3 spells CSVTRDSSYEQYF. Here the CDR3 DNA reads TGCAGCGTTACAAGGGACAGTTCCTACGAGCAGTACTTC.

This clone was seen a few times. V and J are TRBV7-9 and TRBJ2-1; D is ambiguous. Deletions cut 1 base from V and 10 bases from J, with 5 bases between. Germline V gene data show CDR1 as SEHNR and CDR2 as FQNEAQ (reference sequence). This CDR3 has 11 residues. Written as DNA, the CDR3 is TGTGCCAGCAGCTTAGAGGGAGAGCAGTTCTTC. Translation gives CASSLEGEQFF.

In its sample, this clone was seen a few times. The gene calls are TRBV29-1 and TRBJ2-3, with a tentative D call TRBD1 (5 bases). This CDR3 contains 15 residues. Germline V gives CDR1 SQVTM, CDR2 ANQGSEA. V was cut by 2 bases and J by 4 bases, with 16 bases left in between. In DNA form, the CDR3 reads TGCAGCGTTGAATCCCCACAGGAATCTCCAGATACGCAGTATTTT. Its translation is CSVESPQESPDTQYF.

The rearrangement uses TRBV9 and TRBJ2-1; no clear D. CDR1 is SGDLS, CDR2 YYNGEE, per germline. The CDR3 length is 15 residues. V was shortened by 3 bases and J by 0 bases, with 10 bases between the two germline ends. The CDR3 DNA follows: TGTGCCAGCAGCGGATGGGGAAACTCCTACAATGAGCAGTTCTTC. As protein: CASSGWGNSYNEQFF. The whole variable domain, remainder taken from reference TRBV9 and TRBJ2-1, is DSGVTQTPKHLITATGQRVTLRCSPRSGDLSVYWYQQSLDQGLQFLIQYYNGEERAKGNILERFSAQQFPDLHSELNLSSLELGDSALYFCASSGWGNSYNEQFFGPGTRLTVL.

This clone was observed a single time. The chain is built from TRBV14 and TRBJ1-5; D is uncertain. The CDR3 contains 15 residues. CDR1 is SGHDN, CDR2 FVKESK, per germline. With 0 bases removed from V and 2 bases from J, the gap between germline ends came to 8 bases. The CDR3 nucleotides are TGTGCCAGCAGCCAAGAGGGATATGGCAATCAGCCCCAGCATTTT. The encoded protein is CASSQEGYGNQPQHF. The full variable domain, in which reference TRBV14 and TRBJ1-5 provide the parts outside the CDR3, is EAGVTQFPSHSVIEKGQTVTLRCDPISGHDNLYWYRRVMGKEIKFLLHFVKESKQDESGMPNNRFLAERTGGTYSTLKVQPAELEDSGVYFCASSQEGYGNQPQHFGDGTRLSIL.

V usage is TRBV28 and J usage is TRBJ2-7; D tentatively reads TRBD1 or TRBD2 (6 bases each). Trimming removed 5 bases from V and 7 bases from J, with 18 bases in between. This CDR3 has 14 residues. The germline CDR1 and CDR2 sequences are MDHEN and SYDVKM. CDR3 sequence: CASSPDSIGGEQYF. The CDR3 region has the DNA TGTGCCAGCAGTCCGGACAGTATCGGGGGAGAGCAGTACTTC. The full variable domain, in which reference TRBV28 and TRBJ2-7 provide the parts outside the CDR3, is DVKVTQSSRYLVKRTGEKVFLECVQDMDHENMFWYRQDPGLGLRLIYFSYDVKMKEKGDIPEGYSVSREKKERFSLILESASTNQTSMYLCASSPDSIGGEQYFGPGTRLTVT.

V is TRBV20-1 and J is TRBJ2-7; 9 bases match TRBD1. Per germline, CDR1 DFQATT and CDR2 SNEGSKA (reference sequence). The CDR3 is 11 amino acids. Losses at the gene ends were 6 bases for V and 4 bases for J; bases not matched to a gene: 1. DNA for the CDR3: TGCAGTGCCGGACAGGGGTACGAGCAGTACTTC. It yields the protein CSAGQGYEQYF.

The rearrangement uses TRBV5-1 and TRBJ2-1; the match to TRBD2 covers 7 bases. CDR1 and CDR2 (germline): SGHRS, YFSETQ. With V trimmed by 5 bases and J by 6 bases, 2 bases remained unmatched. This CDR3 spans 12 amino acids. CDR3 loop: CASRSSGNEQFF. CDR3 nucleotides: TGCGCCAGCAGGTCTAGCGGCAATGAGCAGTTCTTC. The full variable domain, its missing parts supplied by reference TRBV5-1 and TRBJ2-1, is KAGVTQTPRYLIKTRGQQVTLSCSPISGHRSVSWYQQTPGQGLQFLFEYFSETQRNKGNFPGRFSGRQFSNSRSEMNVSTLELGDSALYLCASRSSGNEQFFGPGTRLTVL.

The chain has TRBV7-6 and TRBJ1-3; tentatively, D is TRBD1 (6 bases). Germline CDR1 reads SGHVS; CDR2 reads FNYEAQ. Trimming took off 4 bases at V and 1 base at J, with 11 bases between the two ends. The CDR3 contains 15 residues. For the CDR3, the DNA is TGTGCCAGCAGCTCATTACAGGGTTCTGGAAACACCATATATTTT. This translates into CASSSLQGSGNTIYF.

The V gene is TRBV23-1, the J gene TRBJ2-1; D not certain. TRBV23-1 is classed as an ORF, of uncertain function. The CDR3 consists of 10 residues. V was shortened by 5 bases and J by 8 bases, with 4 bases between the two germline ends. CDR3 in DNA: TGCGCCAGCAGTACGGATGAGCAGTTCTTC. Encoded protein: CASSTDEQFF.

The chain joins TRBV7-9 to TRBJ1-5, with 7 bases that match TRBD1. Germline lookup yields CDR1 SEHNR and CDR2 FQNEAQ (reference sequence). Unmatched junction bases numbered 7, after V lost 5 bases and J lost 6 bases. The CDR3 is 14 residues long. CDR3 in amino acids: CASSTTGAGQPQHF. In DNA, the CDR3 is TGTGCCAGCAGCACCACAGGGGCCGGTCAGCCCCAGCATTTT.

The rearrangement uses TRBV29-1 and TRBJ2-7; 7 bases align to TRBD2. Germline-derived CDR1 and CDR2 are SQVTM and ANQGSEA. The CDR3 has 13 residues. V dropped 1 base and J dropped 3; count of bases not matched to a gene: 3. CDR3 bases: TGCAGCGTTGAAGGGCCGGGGGGCTACGAGCAGTACTTC. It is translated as CSVEGPGGYEQYF.

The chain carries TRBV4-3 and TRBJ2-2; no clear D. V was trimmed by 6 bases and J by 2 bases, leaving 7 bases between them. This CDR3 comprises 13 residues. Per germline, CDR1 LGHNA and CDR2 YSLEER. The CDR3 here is CASRASNTGELFF. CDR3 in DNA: TGCGCCAGCAGGGCATCAAACACCGGGGAGCTGTTTTTT.

The CDR3 is CASSFSETGAWETQYF. In nucleotides, the CDR3 is TGTGCCAGCAGCTTCAGCGAGACAGGGGCCTGGGAGACCCAGTACTTC. The chain employs TRBV7-9 and TRBJ2-5; 8 bases are shared with TRBD1. Germline assignment: CDR1 SEHNR and CDR2 FQNEAQ (reference sequence). V shed 3 bases and J 5 bases; nucleotides not matched to a gene: 11. The CDR3 extends over 16 amino acids.

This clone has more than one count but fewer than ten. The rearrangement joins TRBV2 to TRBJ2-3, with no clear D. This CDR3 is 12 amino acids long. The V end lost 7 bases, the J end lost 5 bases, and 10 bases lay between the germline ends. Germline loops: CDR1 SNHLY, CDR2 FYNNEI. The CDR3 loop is CASTDTEDTQYF. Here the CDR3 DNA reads TGTGCCAGCACTGACACGGAAGATACGCAGTATTTT.

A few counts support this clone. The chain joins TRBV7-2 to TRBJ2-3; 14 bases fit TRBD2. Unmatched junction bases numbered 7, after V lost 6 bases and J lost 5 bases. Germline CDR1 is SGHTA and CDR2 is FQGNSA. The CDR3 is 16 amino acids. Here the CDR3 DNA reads TGTGCCAGCAGGTTGACTAGCGGGAGGGCCATAGATACGCAGTATTTT. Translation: CASRLTSGRAIDTQYF.

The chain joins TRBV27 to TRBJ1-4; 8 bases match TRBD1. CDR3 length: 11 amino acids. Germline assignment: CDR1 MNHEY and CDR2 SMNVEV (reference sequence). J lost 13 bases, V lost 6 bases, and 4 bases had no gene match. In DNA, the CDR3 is TGTGCCAGCAGCGCCGGGACAGGACTGTTTTTT. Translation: CASSAGTGLFF.

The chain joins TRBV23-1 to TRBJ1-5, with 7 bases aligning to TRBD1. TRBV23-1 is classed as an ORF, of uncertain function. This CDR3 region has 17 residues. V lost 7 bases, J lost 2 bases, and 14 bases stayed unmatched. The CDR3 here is CASKAHEGGEGNQPQHF. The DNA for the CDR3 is TGCGCCAGCAAAGCCCATGAAGGGGGCGAGGGCAATCAGCCCCAGCATTTT.

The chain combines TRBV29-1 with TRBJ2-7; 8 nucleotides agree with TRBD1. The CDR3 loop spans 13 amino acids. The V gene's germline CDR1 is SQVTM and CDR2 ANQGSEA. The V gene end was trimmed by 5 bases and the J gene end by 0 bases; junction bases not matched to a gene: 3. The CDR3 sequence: CSVRTGTSYEQYF. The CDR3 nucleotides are TGCAGCGTTCGGACAGGGACCTCCTACGAGCAGTACTTC.

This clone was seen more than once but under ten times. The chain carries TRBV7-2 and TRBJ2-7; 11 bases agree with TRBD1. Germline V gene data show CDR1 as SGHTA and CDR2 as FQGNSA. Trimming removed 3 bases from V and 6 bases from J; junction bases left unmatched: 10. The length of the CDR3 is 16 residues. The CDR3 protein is CASSFTGQGAASEQYF. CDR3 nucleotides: TGTGCCAGCAGCTTTACCGGACAGGGGGCAGCGTCCGAGCAGTACTTC.

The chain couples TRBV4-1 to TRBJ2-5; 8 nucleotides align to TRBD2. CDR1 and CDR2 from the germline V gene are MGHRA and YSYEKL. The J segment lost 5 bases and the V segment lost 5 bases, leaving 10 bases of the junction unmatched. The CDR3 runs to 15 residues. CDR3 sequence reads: CASSVLAAPSETQYF. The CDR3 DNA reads TGCGCCAGCAGCGTACTAGCGGCCCCCTCGGAGACCCAGTACTTC.